This T cell receptor beta chain was sequenced for a study of brain T cells in children with intractable seizures. Findings and limits, study-wide: Clones missing pre-surgery may reflect undersampling of that blood sample.

From germline, CDR1 is SNHLY and CDR2 FYNNEI. The CDR3 sequence is 15 residues long. With V trimmed by 6 bases and J by 5 bases, 9 bases remained unmatched. Of note for this clone: Its antigen remains unknown.

TCRdb's table, derived via immunoSEQ multiplex PCR, lists solely in-frame clones and lacks some. The table shows 70,000 to 90,000 clones, with 85% to 95% occurring only once. Surgery cases with the highest brain T cell transcript signatures were chosen for sequencing. This TCR was sampled from a boy younger than two with tuberous sclerosis and intractable seizures. This chain connects TRBV2 to TRBJ2-1; 8 bases match TRBD1. The sample here was peripheral blood, taken at surgery. The CDR3 region has the DNA TGTGCCAGCAGCGCGACAGGGGCCTCGGACAATGAGCAGTTCTTC. Amino acid sequence: CASSATGASDNEQFF.